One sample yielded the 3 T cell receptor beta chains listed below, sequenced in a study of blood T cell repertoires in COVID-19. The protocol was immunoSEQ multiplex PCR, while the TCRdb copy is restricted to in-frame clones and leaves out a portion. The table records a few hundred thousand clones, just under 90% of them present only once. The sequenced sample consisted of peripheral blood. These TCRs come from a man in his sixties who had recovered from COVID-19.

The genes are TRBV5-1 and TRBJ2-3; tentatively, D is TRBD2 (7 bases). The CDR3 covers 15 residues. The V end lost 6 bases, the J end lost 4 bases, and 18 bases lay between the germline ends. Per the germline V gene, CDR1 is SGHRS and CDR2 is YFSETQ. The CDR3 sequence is CASTSVPGGADTQYF. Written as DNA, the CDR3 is TGCGCCAGCACCTCAGTCCCGGGGGGCGCAGATACGCAGTATTTT.

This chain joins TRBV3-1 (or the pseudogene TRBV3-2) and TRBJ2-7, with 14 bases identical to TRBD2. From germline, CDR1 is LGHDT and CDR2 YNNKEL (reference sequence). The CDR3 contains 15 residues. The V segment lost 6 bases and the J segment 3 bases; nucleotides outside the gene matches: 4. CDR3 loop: CASRRGLAGGYEQYF. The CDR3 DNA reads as TGTGCCAGCAGACGCGGACTAGCGGGAGGCTACGAGCAGTACTTC.

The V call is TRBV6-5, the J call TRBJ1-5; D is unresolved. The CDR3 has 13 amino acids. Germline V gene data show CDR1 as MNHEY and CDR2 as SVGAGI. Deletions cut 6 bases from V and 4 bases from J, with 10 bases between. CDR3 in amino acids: CASSWALNQPQHF. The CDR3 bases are TGTGCCAGCAGCTGGGCACTTAATCAGCCCCAGCATTTT.